This TCR beta chain was profiled in a study of CD8+ T cells in alopecia areata. TCR sequencing used cDNA made by reverse transcription of extracted RNA. Produced via immunoSEQ multiplex PCR; TCRdb's table is partial and in-frame only. Altogether some 110,000 clones are present, approximately 38% being singletons, with the ten largest covering 2.5% to 3.5%. The germline V gene encodes CDR1 LGHNA and CDR2 YSLEER. The CDR3 spans 19 residues. J lost 6 bases, V lost 0 bases, and 16 bases had no gene match. This clone was picked up a small number of times. The clonotype originates from a human donor with alopecia areata. The sample consisted of CD4+ T cells sorted from blood. The chain joins TRBV4-3 to TRBJ2-2, with 7 bases matching TRBD1. The CDR3 coding sequence is TGCGCCAGCAGCCAAGATCGGCTACTTGACAGGGTTCGCGCCGGGGAGCTGTTTTTT. The encoded protein is CASSQDRLLDRVRAGELFF.